Each of the 20 T cell receptor beta chains below was sequenced from the same sample in a study of sequential checkpoint blockade in melanoma. Treatment noted: randomized to nivolumab then ipilimumab (arm A) or the reverse (arm B). This table comes from immunoSEQ multiplex PCR, and its TCRdb copy is limited to in-frame clones, with some not included. The data hold more than 7,500 clones, with 57% observed a single time. Material: CD8+ T cells sorted from blood (inferred from file names), obtained from a patient given nivolumab and ipilimumab in sequence. The source is a human donor with melanoma.

This clone came up once. The chain combines TRBV6-1 with TRBJ1-1; possibly TRBD1 for D (6 bases). Per germline, CDR1 MNHNS and CDR2 SASEGT. Trimming removed 4 bases at V and 7 bases at J, with 13 bases between. The CDR3 runs to 13 residues. The CDR3 reads CASSVTGYNEAFF. CDR3 nucleotides: TGTGCCAGCAGTGTAACAGGGTATAATGAAGCTTTCTTT.

This chain joins TRBV20-1 and TRBJ1-1, with D hard to call. Trimming pared 0 bases from V and 4 bases from J, leaving 3 bases between. This CDR3 is built from 11 residues. In germline, CDR1 is DFQATT, CDR2 SNEGSKA (reference sequence). The DNA of the CDR3 is TGCAGTGCTAGAGATCTCACTGAAGCTTTCTTT. Its translation: CSARDLTEAFF.

This clone was picked up a small number of times. The sample holds other DNA sequences that translate to the same CDR3. The V call is TRBV6-5, the J call TRBJ2-7, with TRBD2 matching 8 bases. The CDR3 totals 15 residues. The V gene's germline CDR1 is MNHEY and CDR2 SVGAGI. With 2 bases clipped from V and 1 base from J, the junction kept 4 bases outside the gene matches. Written as DNA, the CDR3 is TGTGCCAGCAGTTACGGCGCGGGGGGTTCCTACGAGCAGTACTTC. Translation gives CASSYGAGGSYEQYF.

The rearrangement uses TRBV19 and TRBJ1-2; D ambiguous. Trimming took 6 bases from V and 0 from J, leaving 8 bases between them. This CDR3 is 13 amino acids long. Germline V gives CDR1 LNHDA, CDR2 SQIVND (reference sequence). The CDR3 loop reads CASRGGTNYGYTF. The CDR3 bases are TGTGCCAGTAGAGGCGGAACTAACTATGGCTACACCTTC. The whole variable domain, filled in from reference TRBV19 and TRBJ1-2, reads DGGITQSPKYLFRKEGQNVTLSCEQNLNHDAMYWYRQDPGQGLRLIYYSQIVNDFQKGDIAEGYSVSREKKESFPLTVTSAQKNPTAFYLCASRGGTNYGYTFGSGTRLTVV.

This clone has just a few counts. V is TRBV4-3 and J is TRBJ1-5; possibly TRBD1 for D (5 bases). V lost 5 bases and J 0 bases, leaving 8 bases between the germline ends. The length of the CDR3 is 14 residues. Germline CDR1 and CDR2: LGHNA and YSLEER. The CDR3 DNA reads as TGCGCCAGCAGCACACAGGATAGCAATCAGCCCCAGCATTTT. This sequence encodes CASSTQDSNQPQHF.

The DNA of the CDR3 is TGTGCCAGCAGCTTAATTACGGACAGGGGGGAGGTCGAGCAGTACTTC. The encoded protein is CASSLITDRGEVEQYF. The chain couples TRBV7-9 to TRBJ2-5, with 10 bases aligning to TRBD1. The J call may be wrong; the DNA end is better matched by TRBJ2-7. Germline CDR1 SEHNR, CDR2 FQNEAQ (reference sequence). This CDR3 has 16 residues.

This clone showed up just a few times. This same CDR3 is encoded by further DNA sequences in the sample. The V and J genes are TRBV6-4 and TRBJ2-1; 11 bases are a match to TRBD2. The trim removed 0 bases at V and 6 bases at J, leaving 1 base unmatched. CDR1 and CDR2 (germline): MRHNA, SNTAGT. The length of the CDR3 is 15 residues. The CDR3 DNA sequence: TGTGCCAGCAGTGACTCTAGCGGGGGGGCCAATGAGCAGTTCTTC. It yields the protein CASSDSSGGANEQFF.

This rearrangement joins TRBV6-5 to TRBJ2-5, with D possibly matching TRBD1 (6 bases). The CDR3 spans 15 residues. The V gene lost 0 bases and the J gene lost 5 bases, with 13 bases spanning the gap. Germline V gene data show CDR1 as MNHEY and CDR2 as SVGAGI. As DNA, the CDR3 is TGTGCCAGCAGTTACTCAGCAGGGGAAGCGGAGACCCAGTACTTC. Translation gives CASSYSAGEAETQYF.

This CDR3 reads CASSIGEGGAGETQYF. In DNA, the CDR3 is TGTGCCAGTAGTATAGGAGAGGGGGGGGCCGGAGAGACCCAGTACTTC. The genes are TRBV19 and TRBJ2-5; D may be TRBD2 (7 bases). Germline-derived CDR1 and CDR2 are LNHDA and SQIVND (reference sequence). This CDR3 region has 16 residues. With 1 base removed from V and 4 bases from J, the gap between germline ends came to 16 bases.

The chain employs TRBV7-2 and TRBJ2-7, with 8 bases matching TRBD2. Germline assignment: CDR1 SGHTA and CDR2 FQGNSA. V shed 5 bases, J shed 6 bases, and the junction held 6 bases outside the gene matches. This CDR3 has 13 amino acids. The DNA for the CDR3 is TGTGCCAGCAGCCCGCGGGGGGACGGCGAGCAGTACTTC. As protein: CASSPRGDGEQYF.

This sequence joins TRBV9 and TRBJ2-6; D uncertain. The ends were cut back, 3 bases at V and 2 bases at J, with 18 bases in the middle. Germline V gene data show CDR1 as SGDLS and CDR2 as YYNGEE. The CDR3 loop spans 18 amino acids. CDR3: CASSGNPRRVAGANVLTF. Here the CDR3 DNA reads TGTGCCAGCAGCGGAAACCCCCGCCGGGTTGCTGGGGCCAACGTCCTGACTTTC.

The V call is TRBV7-9, the J call TRBJ2-7; D is unclear. V lost 0 bases and J 5 bases, leaving 11 bases between the germline ends. This CDR3 is built from 14 residues. From germline, CDR1 is SEHNR and CDR2 FQNEAQ (reference sequence). The CDR3 nucleotides read TGTGCCAGCAGCTTAGCGCTAAGTTTCCACGAGCAGTACTTC. This translates into CASSLALSFHEQYF.

The chain combines TRBV9 with TRBJ2-5; TRBD2 matches at 8 bases. The CDR3 is made up of 14 amino acids. V lost 4 bases to trimming and J lost 4 bases; unmatched junction nucleotides: 6. The germline gives CDR1 SGDLS, CDR2 YYNGEE. The CDR3 is CASSLGGARETQYF. The CDR3 region has the DNA TGTGCCAGCAGCCTCGGGGGGGCCAGAGAGACCCAGTACTTC.

This rearrangement joins TRBV15 to TRBJ1-1; the D is unclear. The CDR3 loop spans 12 amino acids. Trimming took off 7 bases at V and 2 bases at J, with 8 bases between the two ends. Germline V gene lookup returns CDR1 LNHNV and CDR2 YYDKDF (reference sequence). CDR3 bases: TGTGCCACCAAGACACCAAACACTGAAGCTTTCTTT. The encoded protein is CATKTPNTEAFF. The full variable domain, its missing parts supplied by reference TRBV15 and TRBJ1-1, is DAMVIQNPRYQVTQFGKPVTLSCSQTLNHNVMYWYQQKSSQAPKLLFHYYDKDFNNEADTPDNFQSRRPNTSFCFLDIRSPGLGDTAMYLCATKTPNTEAFFGQGTRLTVV.

A few counts support this clone. The chain couples TRBV7-2 to TRBJ2-7, with D maybe TRBD1 (6 bases). Germline CDR1 and CDR2: SGHTA and FQGNSA. Trimming cost V 8 bases and J 2 bases, with 16 bases left between them. The CDR3 covers 14 residues. CDR3 residues: CASAHRDTTYEQYF. CDR3 DNA: TGTGCCAGCGCCCACCGGGACACTACCTACGAGCAGTACTTC.

The rearrangement links TRBV13 to TRBJ1-2; D may be TRBD1 (6 bases). Germline V gene lookup returns CDR1 PRHDT and CDR2 FYEKMQ (reference sequence). Trimming took 5 bases from V and 6 from J, leaving 16 bases between them. This CDR3 region has 14 residues. Here the CDR3 reads CASSPGWGQDGYTF. CDR3 nucleotides: TGTGCCAGCAGCCCTGGGTGGGGGCAGGATGGCTACACCTTC.

This clone turned up a few times. The CDR3 reads CASSPGPANTGELFF. The CDR3, as DNA: TGTGCCAGCAGTCCAGGGCCAGCCAACACCGGGGAGCTGTTTTTT. This rearrangement joins TRBV2 to TRBJ2-2, with TRBD1 as a possible D gene (5 bases). V lost 5 bases to trimming and J lost 2 bases, with 12 bases between them. Germline loops: CDR1 SNHLY, CDR2 FYNNEI. This CDR3 region has 15 residues.

The chain couples TRBV5-6 to TRBJ2-7; 9 bases line up with TRBD1. The CDR3 consists of 15 residues. The trim removed 4 bases at V and 3 bases at J, leaving 8 bases unmatched. The V gene's germline CDR1 is SGHDT and CDR2 YYEEEE. CDR3 sequence reads: CASSLGTGPGYEQYF. CDR3 nucleotide sequence: TGTGCCAGCAGCCTGGGGACAGGGCCGGGCTACGAGCAGTACTTC.

V and J are TRBV27 and TRBJ2-1; 10 positions agree with TRBD1. Losses at the gene ends were 2 bases for V and 2 bases for J; bases not matched to a gene: 3. The CDR3 has 16 residues. The germline gives CDR1 MNHEY, CDR2 SMNVEV (reference sequence). In DNA form, the CDR3 reads TGTGCCAGCAGTTTAGGGGGACAGGGGCCCTACAATGAGCAGTTCTTC. Its protein is CASSLGGQGPYNEQFF.

This chain connects TRBV10-3 to TRBJ1-1, with D perhaps TRBD1 (6 bases). Germline lookup yields CDR1 ENHRY and CDR2 SYGVKD. Trimming removed 0 bases from V and 1 base from J, with 9 bases in between. This CDR3 spans 15 amino acids. The CDR3 nucleotides are TGTGCCATCAGTGAGTCGATGACAGGGAACACTGAAGCTTTCTTT. The encoded protein is CAISESMTGNTEAFF.